A single sample gave rise to the 20 T cell receptor beta chains below, sequenced in a study of T cell repertoires in cytomegalovirus infection. TCRdb re-called the reads through MiXCR, storing one row per CDR3 protein. This table has under 200,000 distinct CDR3 sequences, more than 9% appearing once. The sequenced material came from PBMCs. All receptors derive from a human donor in good health (CMV status not recorded). Some clones in this sample may be carry-over from other donors' samples.

As to this clonotype: A much larger clone differs from this one at a single base, so this may be a read error. V usage is TRBV12-3 or TRBV12-4 and J usage is TRBJ1-1, with D unclear. The CDR3 loop spans 13 amino acids. CDR3 bases: TGTCCCAGCAGACGAGAGGGGAACACTGAAGCTTTCTTT. Translating gives CPSRREGNTEAFF.

This clonotype was recorded at least ten times. The chain recombines TRBV7-2 with TRBJ2-3; D unclear. This CDR3 is 13 amino acids long. Germline V gene sequence: CDR1 SGHTA, CDR2 FQGNSA. Deletions cut 0 bases from V and 12 bases from J, with 13 bases between. The CDR3 spells CASSLAEQAQQYF. The CDR3 DNA sequence: TGTGCCAGCAGCTTAGCGGAGCAGGCGCAACAGTATTTT.

The rearrangement links TRBV7-9 to TRBJ1-1, with unresolved D. The germline V gene encodes CDR1 SEHNR and CDR2 FQNEAQ (reference sequence). Trimming shortened V by 7 bases and J by 1 base, and 22 bases separated the two germline ends. The CDR3 covers 17 residues. CDR3 amino acids: CASTFRENRGANTEAFF. CDR3 nucleotide sequence: TGTGCCAGCACCTTTCGGGAAAATCGGGGTGCGAACACTGAAGCTTTCTTT.

This clonotype showed up many times. The gene calls are TRBV7-9 and TRBJ2-1, with 11 bases aligning to TRBD2. Per the germline V gene, CDR1 is SEHNR and CDR2 is FQNEAQ (reference sequence). V was pared by 5 bases and J by 0 bases, with 6 bases of the junction left unmatched. CDR3 length equals 17 residues. The DNA of the CDR3 is TGTGCCAGCAGCCTCGGACTAGCGGGTGCCTCCTACAATGAGCAGTTCTTC. Protein: CASSLGLAGASYNEQFF.

This clonotype was counted ten times or more. This sequence joins TRBV7-2 and TRBJ2-1, with TRBD1 matching 8 bases. Germline lookup yields CDR1 SGHTA and CDR2 FQGNSA. The CDR3 has 16 amino acids. The trim removed 2 bases at V and 9 bases at J, leaving 12 bases unmatched. CDR3 bases: TGTGCCAGCAGCTTAAATCGCCAGGGGGCCACTAGTGAGCAGTTCTTC. The encoded protein is CASSLNRQGATSEQFF.

The genes are TRBV29-1 and TRBJ1-1, with D maybe TRBD1 (6 bases). The CDR3 totals 16 residues. Per germline, CDR1 SQVTM and CDR2 ANQGSEA. V gave up 6 bases and J gave up 0 bases, with 20 bases separating them. CDR3 coding DNA: TGCAGCGTCAGAGGGGGAATACAGGGATTGAACACTGAAGCTTTCTTT. Protein sequence: CSVRGGIQGLNTEAFF.

This clonotype was picked up many times. The chain has TRBV7-2 and TRBJ2-7, with D possibly matching TRBD1 (6 bases). V shed 5 bases and J shed 1 base, with 15 bases lying between them. There are 15 residues in the CDR3. The germline CDR1 and CDR2 sequences are SGHTA and FQGNSA. The CDR3 nucleotides are TGTGCCAGCAGCAATCCGGGACATTTATCCTACGAGCAGTACTTC. It translates to CASSNPGHLSYEQYF.

CDR3 residues: CASSLDRTGVMNTEAFF. The DNA of the CDR3 is TGTGCCAGCAGCTTGGACCGGACAGGGGTAATGAACACTGAAGCTTTCTTT. The chain has TRBV5-4 and TRBJ1-1; 9 nucleotides match TRBD1. This CDR3 has 17 residues. The V gene's germline CDR1 is SGHNT and CDR2 YYREEE (reference sequence). The J segment lost 0 bases and the V segment lost 0 bases, leaving 6 bases of the junction unmatched.

This chain uses TRBV29-1 with TRBJ2-3; TRBD1 matches 8 bases. Germline V gene sequence: CDR1 SQVTM, CDR2 ANQGSEA. V dropped 4 bases and J dropped 5; count of bases not matched to a gene: 8. The CDR3 has 14 amino acids. The CDR3 coding sequence is TGCAGCGTTGCTGGACAGGGCCATAGAGATACGCAGTATTTT. Protein product: CSVAGQGHRDTQYF.

This clonotype is medium-sized. The V call is TRBV7-8, the J call TRBJ2-4; D call uncertain. V was trimmed by 4 bases and J by 5 bases, leaving 18 bases between them. This CDR3 is built from 16 residues. Per germline, CDR1 SGHVS and CDR2 FQNEAQ. DNA of the CDR3: TGTGCCAGCAGCTCAACGGTTTGGGGTGCAGAAAACATTCAGTACTTC. Its translation is CASSSTVWGAENIQYF.

Ten or more counts support this clonotype. The CDR3 DNA is TGTGCCAGCAGCTTACGGACAGGGGACTACGAGCAGTACTTC. Amino acid sequence: CASSLRTGDYEQYF. This chain connects TRBV7-9 to TRBJ2-7; 9 nucleotides line up with TRBD1. The CDR3 loop spans 14 amino acids. CDR1 and CDR2 (germline): SEHNR, FQNEAQ (reference sequence). V dropped 2 bases and J dropped 3; count of bases not matched to a gene: 2. The variable domain in full, with the rest retrieved from reference TRBV7-9 and TRBJ2-7, is DTGVSQNPRHKITKRGQNVTFRCDPISEHNRLYWYRQTLGQGPEFLTYFQNEAQLEKSRLLSDRFSAERPKGSFSTLEIQRTEQGDSAMYLCASSLRTGDYEQYFGPGTRLTVT.

In the case of this clonotype: This may be a read error, as it is one base from a much larger clone. J is TRBJ2-1 and V is TRBV7-6; 10 nucleotides agree with TRBD1. There are 18 residues in the CDR3. V shed 0 bases and J 5 bases; nucleotides not matched to a gene: 10. Germline lookup yields CDR1 SGHVS and CDR2 FNYEAQ. This CDR3 reads CASSLAQRGQGDHNEQFF. The CDR3 DNA sequence: TGTGCCAGCAGCTTAGCGCAGCGTGGACAGGGGGACCACAATGAGCAGTTCTTC.

This rearrangement joins TRBV20-1 to TRBJ2-7; 7 bases agree with TRBD2. V shed 6 bases, J shed 0 bases, and the junction held 17 bases outside the gene matches. This CDR3 comprises 17 residues. Germline CDR1 reads DFQATT; CDR2 reads SNEGSKA (reference sequence). The CDR3 DNA is TGCAGTGCGGCCCGGCCGGTAGAAGCGGGGAACTCCTACGAGCAGTACTTC. It is translated as CSAARPVEAGNSYEQYF.

There are many counts of this clonotype. The rearrangement uses TRBV4-3 and TRBJ1-4; TRBD1 matches 8 bases. The V and J ends lost 4 bases and 4 bases, in that order; junction bases with no gene match: 5. The germline gives CDR1 LGHNA, CDR2 YSLEER. The CDR3 is made up of 15 amino acids. The CDR3 spells CASSRGTGDNEKLFF. Here the CDR3 DNA reads TGCGCCAGCAGCCGAGGGACAGGTGATAATGAAAAACTGTTTTTT.

Only a few counts were recorded for this clonotype. V gene TRBV7-2 combines with J gene TRBJ2-7; a possible D gene is TRBD2 (5 bases). The germline V gene has CDR1 SGHTA and CDR2 FQGNSA. The CDR3 covers 13 residues. V dropped 3 bases and J dropped 2 bases, with 8 bases sitting between them. CDR3 sequence reads: CASSFEGTYEQYF. The CDR3 DNA reads TGTGCCAGCAGCTTTGAGGGCACCTACGAGCAGTACTTC. Supplemented by reference TRBV7-2 and TRBJ2-7, the full variable domain reads GAGVSQSPSNKVTEKGKDVELRCDPISGHTALYWYRQSLGQGLEFLIYFQGNSAPDKSGLPSDRFSAERTGGSVSTLTIQRTQQEDSAVYLCASSFEGTYEQYFGPGTRLTVT.

This clonotype was detected ten times or more. The CDR3: CASSFPGGTEAFF. For the CDR3, the DNA is TGTGCCAGCAGTTTCCCGGGGGGGACTGAAGCTTTCTTT. The genes are TRBV7-8 and TRBJ1-1; D is perhaps TRBD1 (5 bases). Germline values: CDR1 SGHVS, CDR2 FQNEAQ. The germline V and J ends were trimmed by 6 bases and 5 bases, with 13 bases remaining between them. The CDR3 consists of 13 residues. The whole variable domain, filled in from reference TRBV7-8 and TRBJ1-1, reads GAGVSQSPRYKVAKRGQDVALRCDPISGHVSLFWYQQALGQGPEFLTYFQNEAQLDKSGLPSDRFFAERPEGSVSTLKIQRTQQEDSAVYLCASSFPGGTEAFFGQGTRLTVV.

Many counts were recorded for this clonotype. The chain employs TRBV7-3 and TRBJ1-1; D not certain. Trimming stripped 1 base from V and 4 bases from J, with 7 bases between. The V gene's germline CDR1 is SGHTA and CDR2 FQGTGA. The CDR3 extends over 13 amino acids. The CDR3 DNA reads TGTGCCAGCAGCTTAAGCCAGAGCACTGAAGCTTTCTTT. This translates into CASSLSQSTEAFF. The full variable domain, its missing parts supplied by reference TRBV7-3 and TRBJ1-1, is GAGVSQTPSNKVTEKGKYVELRCDPISGHTALYWYRQSLGQGPEFLIYFQGTGAADDSGLPNDRFFAVRPEGSVSTLKIQRTERGDSAVYLCASSLSQSTEAFFGQGTRLTVV.

On this clonotype itself: Germline is not matched at one junction end, which may reflect a read error. CDR3 sequence (DNA): TGTGCCAGCAGCTTAGGCGGCTACGGGCAGTACTTC. This encodes CASSLGGYGQYF. This rearrangement joins TRBV7-8 to TRBJ2-7, with no clear D. This CDR3 contains 12 residues. Germline V gene data show CDR1 as SGHVS and CDR2 as FQNEAQ.

This clonotype was seen at least ten times. V and J are TRBV7-2 and TRBJ1-2, with no clear D. The CDR3 is 14 residues long. V gave up 4 bases and J gave up 6 bases, with 15 bases separating them. Germline V gene data show CDR1 as SGHTA and CDR2 as FQGNSA. Written as DNA, the CDR3 is TGTGCCAGCAGCTCATATTGGGGTGCGGATGGCTACACCTTC. The encoded protein is CASSSYWGADGYTF.

This clonotype was picked up a small number of times. This rearrangement joins TRBV6-8 to TRBJ2-1; 8 bases line up with TRBD2. V lost 5 bases, J lost 9 bases, and 18 bases stayed unmatched. The CDR3 has 17 residues. The V gene's germline CDR1 is MNHGY and CDR2 SAAAGT. CDR3 sequence reads: CASSGETGTRRTGEQFF. CDR3 nucleotide sequence: TGTGCCAGCAGTGGAGAAACCGGGACTAGAAGAACGGGTGAGCAGTTCTTC.